The 19 T cell receptor beta chains below all came from one sample that was sequenced in a study of control samples from healthy donors and cancer patients. Sequenced by immunoSEQ multiplex PCR; TCRdb stores in-frame clones only, minus some. The data contain about 94,000 clones, 75% to 95% of them singletons. Specimen: blood. These receptors all stem from a woman aged 18-29 years in good health.

The genes are TRBV6-5 and TRBJ1-1; 8 nucleotides align to TRBD1. CDR1 and CDR2 from the germline V gene are MNHEY and SVGAGI. This CDR3 region has 14 residues. V lost 7 bases and J lost 6; bases outside the gene matches: 10. In nucleotides, the CDR3 is TGTGCCAGCACCTATCGCCAGGGGGCCGCTGAAGCTTTCTTT. The encoded protein is CASTYRQGAAEAFF.

V gene TRBV29-1 combines with J gene TRBJ1-1; D unclear. The CDR3 covers 14 residues. The germline V gene has CDR1 SQVTM and CDR2 ANQGSEA. V was trimmed by 7 bases and J by 0 bases, leaving 15 bases between them. The CDR3, as DNA: TGCAGCGGATATAATCGGCGGGTGAACACTGAAGCTTTCTTT. Translated, it gives CSGYNRRVNTEAFF.

The V gene is TRBV7-6, the J gene TRBJ2-1; 9 bases are a match to TRBD1. The CDR3 has 15 residues. Germline V CDR1 and CDR2: SGHVS, FNYEAQ. V gave up 8 bases and J gave up 6 bases; unmatched junction bases: 11. The CDR3 DNA follows: TGTGCCAGCGTTCCCGGGACAGGGATATTCAATGAGCAGTTCTTC. It is translated as CASVPGTGIFNEQFF.

The rearrangement joins TRBV12-3 or TRBV12-4 to TRBJ1-1; 8 bases align to TRBD1. With V trimmed by 2 bases and J by 7 bases, 3 bases remained unmatched. This CDR3 has 13 residues. CDR3 nucleotide sequence: TGTGCCAGCAGTTTACAGGGGGCTGGTGAAGCTTTCTTT. It is translated as CASSLQGAGEAFF.

V and J are TRBV6-1 and TRBJ2-7; a possible D gene is TRBD1 (6 bases). Between the trimmed V and J ends, which lost 1 base and 5 bases, there was a span of 12 bases. Germline-derived CDR1 and CDR2 are MNHNS and SASEGT. CDR3 length equals 14 residues. CDR3 DNA sequence: TGTGCCAGCAGTGAAGGTGGGGGCAGCGACGAGCAGTACTTC. It is translated as CASSEGGGSDEQYF.

For this clone: A read error may produce the germline difference seen at one junction end. This rearrangement joins TRBV6-1 to TRBJ1-2; D gene uncertain. The germline CDR1 and CDR2 sequences are MNHNS and SASEGT. This CDR3 is 11 amino acids long. The CDR3 here is CASSEDWTASF. In DNA form, the CDR3 reads TGTGCCAGCAGTGAGGATTGGACGGCCTCCTTC.

V usage is TRBV5-1 and J usage is TRBJ1-1; D possibly corresponds to TRBD1 (5 bases). Trimming took 2 bases from V and 4 from J, leaving 6 bases between them. CDR3 size: 12 residues. The V gene's germline CDR1 is SGHRS and CDR2 YFSETQ. As DNA, the CDR3 is TGCGCCAGCAGCTTAAGGGGCACTGAAGCTTTCTTT. It codes for CASSLRGTEAFF.

The chain recombines TRBV5-1 with TRBJ2-1; 8 nucleotides agree with TRBD1. The V and J ends lost 0 bases and 0 bases, in that order; junction bases with no gene match: 8. CDR3 length: 18 amino acids. Germline values: CDR1 SGHRS, CDR2 YFSETQ. CDR3 protein: CASSLEGTGRSSYNEQFF. CDR3 DNA sequence: TGCGCCAGCAGCTTGGAAGGGACAGGCCGGAGCTCCTACAATGAGCAGTTCTTC.

The chain carries TRBV5-4 and TRBJ1-2, with D unclear. Trimming removed 0 bases at V and 2 bases at J, with 11 bases between. The CDR3 is 15 amino acids. Germline V CDR1 and CDR2: SGHNT, YYREEE (reference sequence). The CDR3 sequence is CASSLAGSVNYGYTF. In DNA form, the CDR3 reads TGTGCCAGCAGCTTGGCCGGGTCCGTGAACTATGGCTACACCTTC.

The chain joins TRBV11-3 to TRBJ2-3; D is perhaps TRBD1 or TRBD2 (6 bases each). CDR3 length equals 15 residues. Trimming shortened V by 4 bases and J by 6 bases, and 17 bases separated the two germline ends. Germline V gives CDR1 SGHNT, CDR2 YENEEA. The CDR3 sequence: CASSSRGGGPDTQYF. The CDR3 bases are TGTGCCAGCAGCTCGAGAGGTGGGGGGCCTGATACGCAGTATTTT.

In its sample, this clone was seen once. The CDR3 loop reads CASSQGPGVVAGTF. The CDR3 region has the DNA TGTGCCAGCAGCCAAGGACCGGGGGTGGTGGCCGGGACCTTC. The V call is TRBV3-1 (or the pseudogene TRBV3-2), the J call TRBJ1-2; a weak D match, TRBD1 (5 bases). The CDR3 runs 14 residues. Trimming cost V 1 base and J 14 bases, with 20 bases left between them. Germline loops: CDR1 LGHDT, CDR2 YNNKEL (reference sequence).

In its sample, this clone was seen a few times. The chain uses TRBV7-9 and TRBJ1-5; D is unclear. V was trimmed by 4 bases and J by 1 base, leaving 11 bases between them. The CDR3 spans 15 residues. Germline loops: CDR1 SEHNR, CDR2 FQNEAQ (reference sequence). CDR3 loop: CASSSEAQSNQPQHF. CDR3 bases: TGTGCCAGCAGCTCCGAGGCCCAGAGCAATCAGCCCCAGCATTTT.

The chain combines TRBV7-9 with TRBJ2-2; 8 bases are shared with TRBD1. There are 14 residues in the CDR3. The germline CDR1 and CDR2 sequences are SEHNR and FQNEAQ (reference sequence). V shed 5 bases, J shed 6 bases, and the junction held 5 bases outside the gene matches. The CDR3 region has the DNA TGTGCCAGCAGCCTATCAGGGGGCTCCGGGGAGCTGTTTTTT. Protein product: CASSLSGGSGELFF.

V and J are TRBV20-1 and TRBJ2-5; D may be TRBD2 (6 bases). The CDR3 is made up of 11 amino acids. Germline V CDR1 and CDR2: DFQATT, SNEGSKA (reference sequence). Trimming took 4 bases from V and 4 from J, leaving 7 bases between them. The CDR3 is CSATGGETQYF. CDR3 coding DNA: TGCAGTGCTACCGGGGGAGAGACCCAGTACTTC.

V is TRBV24-1 and J is TRBJ1-4; possibly TRBD1 for D (6 bases). The CDR3 covers 15 residues. Looked up from germline, CDR1 is KGHDR and CDR2 is SFDVKD. V was clipped by 4 bases and J by 5 bases, with 13 bases between them. This CDR3 reads CATSDPVRGNEKLFF. CDR3 DNA sequence: TGTGCCACCAGTGACCCGGTAAGGGGGAATGAAAAACTGTTTTTT.

CDR3 sequence reads: CASTSMGTGHTGELFF. Written as DNA, the CDR3 is TGTGCCAGCACCTCAATGGGGACAGGGCACACCGGGGAGCTGTTTTTT. The chain joins TRBV27 to TRBJ2-2, with 9 bases that match TRBD1. CDR3 length: 16 residues. The ends lost 7 bases at V and 3 bases at J; junction bases unmatched: 9. Germline CDR1 and CDR2: MNHEY and SMNVEV (reference sequence).

The chain carries TRBV7-2 and TRBJ2-2; a weak D match, TRBD1 (5 bases). The CDR3 spans 14 residues. Germline CDR1 and CDR2: SGHTA and FQGNSA. V lost 5 bases and J lost 6, with 13 bases in between. The CDR3 spells CASSVVGQAGELFF. The CDR3 nucleotides read TGTGCCAGCAGCGTTGTGGGGCAAGCCGGGGAGCTGTTTTTT.

This chain uses TRBV5-6 with TRBJ1-6; 7 bases match TRBD1. V dropped 0 bases and J dropped 11; count of bases not matched to a gene: 5. The CDR3 contains 14 residues. Germline V lookup: CDR1 SGHDT, CDR2 YYEEEE. CDR3 DNA sequence: TGTGCCAGCAGCTTGGGTCACAGGGGAACACCCCTCCACTTT. Protein product: CASSLGHRGTPLHF.

The V gene is TRBV27, the J gene TRBJ1-1, with TRBD1 matching 7 bases. The CDR3 loop spans 14 amino acids. CDR1 and CDR2 from the germline V gene are MNHEY and SMNVEV (reference sequence). J lost 3 bases, V lost 6 bases, and 7 bases had no gene match. The CDR3 coding sequence is TGTGCCAGCAGCCTGAGGGGGCGTGACACTGAAGCTTTCTTT. This sequence encodes CASSLRGRDTEAFF.